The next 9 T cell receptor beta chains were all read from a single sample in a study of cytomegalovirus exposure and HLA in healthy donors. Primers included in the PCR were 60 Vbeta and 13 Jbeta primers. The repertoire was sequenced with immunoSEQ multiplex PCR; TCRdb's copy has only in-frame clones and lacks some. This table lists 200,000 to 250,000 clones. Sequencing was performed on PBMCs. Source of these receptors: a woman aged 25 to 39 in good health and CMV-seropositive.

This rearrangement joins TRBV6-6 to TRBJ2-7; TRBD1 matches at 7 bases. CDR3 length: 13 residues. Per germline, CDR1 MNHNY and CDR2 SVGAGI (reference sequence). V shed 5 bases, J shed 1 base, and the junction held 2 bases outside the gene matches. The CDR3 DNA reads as TGTGCCAGCAGTCTGGGACAGTCCTACGAGCAGTACTTC. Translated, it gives CASSLGQSYEQYF.

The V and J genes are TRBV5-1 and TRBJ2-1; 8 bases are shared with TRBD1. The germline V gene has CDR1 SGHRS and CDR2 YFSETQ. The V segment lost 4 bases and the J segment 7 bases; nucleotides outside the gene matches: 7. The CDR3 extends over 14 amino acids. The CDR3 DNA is TGCGCCAGCAGCCCGCAGGGGGCTCTTAATGAGCAGTTCTTC. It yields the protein CASSPQGALNEQFF.

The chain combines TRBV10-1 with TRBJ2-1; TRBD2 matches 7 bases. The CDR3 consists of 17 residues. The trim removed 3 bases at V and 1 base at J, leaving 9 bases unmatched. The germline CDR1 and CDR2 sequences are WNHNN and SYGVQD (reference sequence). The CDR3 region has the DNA TGCGCCAGCAGTGACCCCGCTAGCGGAAATTCCTACAATGAGCAGTTCTTC. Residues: CASSDPASGNSYNEQFF.

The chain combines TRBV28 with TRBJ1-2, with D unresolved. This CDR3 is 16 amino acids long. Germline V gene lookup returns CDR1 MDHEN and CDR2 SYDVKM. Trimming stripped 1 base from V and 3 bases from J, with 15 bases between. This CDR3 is CASSLSYEAAYYGYTF. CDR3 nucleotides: TGTGCCAGCAGTTTATCATATGAGGCAGCTTACTATGGCTACACCTTC.

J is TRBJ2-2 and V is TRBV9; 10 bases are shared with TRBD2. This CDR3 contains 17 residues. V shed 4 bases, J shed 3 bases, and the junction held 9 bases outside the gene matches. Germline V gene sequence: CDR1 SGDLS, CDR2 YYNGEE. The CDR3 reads CASSPRASGSHTGELFF. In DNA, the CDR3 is TGTGCCAGCAGCCCCCGGGCTAGCGGGAGCCACACCGGGGAGCTGTTTTTT.

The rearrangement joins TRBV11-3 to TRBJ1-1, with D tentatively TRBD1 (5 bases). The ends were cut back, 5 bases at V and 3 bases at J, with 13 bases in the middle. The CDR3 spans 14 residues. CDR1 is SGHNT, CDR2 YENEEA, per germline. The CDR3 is CASSGGGGYTEAFF. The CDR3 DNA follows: TGTGCCAGCAGCGGCGGTGGGGGGTACACTGAAGCTTTCTTT. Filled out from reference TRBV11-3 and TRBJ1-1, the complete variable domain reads EAGVVQSPRYKIIEKKQPVAFWCNPISGHNTLYWYLQNLGQGPELLIRYENEEAVDDSQLPKDRFSAERLKGVDSTLKIQPAELGDSAVYLCASSGGGGYTEAFFGQGTRLTVV.

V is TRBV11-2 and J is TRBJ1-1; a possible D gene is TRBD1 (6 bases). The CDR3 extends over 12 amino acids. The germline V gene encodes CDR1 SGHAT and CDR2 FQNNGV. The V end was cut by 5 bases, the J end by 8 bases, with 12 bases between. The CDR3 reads CASSAGQREAFF. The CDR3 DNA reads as TGTGCCAGCAGCGCCGGACAGCGAGAAGCTTTCTTT.

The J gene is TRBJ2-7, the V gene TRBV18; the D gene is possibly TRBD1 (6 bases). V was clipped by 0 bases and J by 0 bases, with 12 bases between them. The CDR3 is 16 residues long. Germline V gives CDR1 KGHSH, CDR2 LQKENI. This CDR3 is CASSPPTGNNSYEQYF. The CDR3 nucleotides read TGTGCCAGCTCACCACCCACAGGGAATAACTCCTACGAGCAGTACTTC.

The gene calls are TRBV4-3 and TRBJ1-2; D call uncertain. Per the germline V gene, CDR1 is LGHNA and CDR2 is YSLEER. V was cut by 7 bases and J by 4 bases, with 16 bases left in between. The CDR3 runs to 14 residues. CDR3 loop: CASTPTRSVYGYTF. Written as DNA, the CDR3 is TGCGCCAGCACACCTACAAGGAGCGTCTATGGCTACACCTTC.